The clone carrying this TCR beta chain was seen a few times. Its antigen is as yet unknown. V lost 0 bases to trimming and J lost 2 bases; unmatched junction nucleotides: 6. This CDR3 is built from 16 residues. Germline V gives CDR1 SGDLS, CDR2 YYNGEE. These data are taken from a study of cytomegalovirus exposure and HLA in healthy donors. Regarding the study as a whole: Clonal expansion, a later analysis showed, was greater in HLA-associated TCR beta chains than in equally common others. Among the most significant clusters, several appeared linked to common viral pathogens in a later analysis. DRB1 had the most TCR associations and HLA-C the fewest, a later analysis found, with rates varying by HLA locus. There were reportedly fewer N-insertions in an Asian-associated ancestry cluster than the roughly 670-donor mean, in a later analysis.

PCR employed 60 Vbeta and 13 Jbeta primers. Clones were sequenced by immunoSEQ multiplex PCR, and TCRdb holds only the in-frame ones, with some missing. This table holds approximately 190,000 clones, roughly 76% found once. The TCR sequence derives from a man aged 40-49 years in good health and CMV-seropositive. The sequencing input was PBMCs. The chain combines TRBV9 with TRBJ2-3; 7 nucleotides line up with TRBD2. The CDR3 region is CASSVGASGDTDTQYF. CDR3 coding DNA: TGTGCCAGCAGCGTAGGAGCTAGCGGAGACACAGATACGCAGTATTTT. Complete variable domain (other parts from reference TRBV9 and TRBJ2-3): DSGVTQTPKHLITATGQRVTLRCSPRSGDLSVYWYQQSLDQGLQFLIQYYNGEERAKGNILERFSAQQFPDLHSELNLSSLELGDSALYFCASSVGASGDTDTQYFGPGTRLTVL.